This T cell receptor (beta chain) originates from a study of T cell repertoires in cytomegalovirus infection. Across the whole study: Well-studied HLA-B-restricted CMV epitopes were used in the study alongside recently identified HLA-C-restricted ones. In public TCR beta signatures, there were indications of both CMV infection and matching HLA type.

This clonotype was counted only a few times. What it binds is unknown. MiXCR, run by TCRdb on the reads, gives a single entry per CDR3 protein. In the table there are 300,000 or so distinct CDR3 sequences, roughly 25% of which are singletons. Points from the study as a whole: HLA-C-restricted, CMV-specific TCR beta clonotypes were dominant ex vivo.

Unmatched junction bases numbered 5, after V lost 5 bases and J lost 9 bases. The CDR3 runs to 15 residues. Germline loops: CDR1 SGHNT, CDR2 YENEEA. The clonotype comes from a human donor in good health (CMV status not recorded). Some clones in this sample may be carry-over from other donors' samples. The rearrangement joins TRBV11-3 to TRBJ2-1; TRBD2 matches 15 bases. Sequencing used cultured PBMCs, obtained from culture after CMV antigen stimulation. DNA for the CDR3: TGTGCCAGCAGCGGACTAGCGGGAGGGCAAGGTGAGCAGTTCTTC. This gives the protein CASSGLAGGQGEQFF.